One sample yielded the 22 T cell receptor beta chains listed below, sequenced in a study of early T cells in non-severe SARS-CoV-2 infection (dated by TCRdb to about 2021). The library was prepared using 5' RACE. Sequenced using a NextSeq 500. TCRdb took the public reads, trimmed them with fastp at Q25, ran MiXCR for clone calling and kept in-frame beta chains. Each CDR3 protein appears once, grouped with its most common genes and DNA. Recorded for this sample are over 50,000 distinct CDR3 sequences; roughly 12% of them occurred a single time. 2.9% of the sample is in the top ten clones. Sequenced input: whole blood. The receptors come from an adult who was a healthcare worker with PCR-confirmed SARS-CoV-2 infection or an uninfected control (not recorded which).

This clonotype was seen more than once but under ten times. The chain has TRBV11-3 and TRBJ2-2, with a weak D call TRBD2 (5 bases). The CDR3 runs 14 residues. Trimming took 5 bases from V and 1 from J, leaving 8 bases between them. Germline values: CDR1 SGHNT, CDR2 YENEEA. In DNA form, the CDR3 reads TGTGCCAGCAGCCTACGGGGGAACACCGGGGAGCTGTTTTTT. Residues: CASSLRGNTGELFF.

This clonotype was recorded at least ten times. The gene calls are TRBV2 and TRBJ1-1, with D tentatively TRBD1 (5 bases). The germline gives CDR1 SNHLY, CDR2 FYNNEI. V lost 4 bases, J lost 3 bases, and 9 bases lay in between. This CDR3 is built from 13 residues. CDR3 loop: CASSGVGDTEAFF. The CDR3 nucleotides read TGTGCCAGCAGTGGAGTGGGGGACACTGAAGCTTTCTTT.

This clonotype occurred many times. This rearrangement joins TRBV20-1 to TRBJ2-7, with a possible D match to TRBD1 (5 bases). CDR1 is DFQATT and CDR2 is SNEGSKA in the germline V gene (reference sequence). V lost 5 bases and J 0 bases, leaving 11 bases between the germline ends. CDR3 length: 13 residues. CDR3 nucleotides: TGCAGTGCTCCAGCCACAGGCTCCTACGAGCAGTACTTC. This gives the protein CSAPATGSYEQYF.

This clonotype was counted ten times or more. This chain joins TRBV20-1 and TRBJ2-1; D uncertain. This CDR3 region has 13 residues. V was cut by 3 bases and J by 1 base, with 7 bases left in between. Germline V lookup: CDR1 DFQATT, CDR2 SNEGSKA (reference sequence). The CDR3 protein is CSASLGSYNEQFF. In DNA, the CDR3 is TGCAGTGCTAGTTTGGGGTCCTACAATGAGCAGTTCTTC.

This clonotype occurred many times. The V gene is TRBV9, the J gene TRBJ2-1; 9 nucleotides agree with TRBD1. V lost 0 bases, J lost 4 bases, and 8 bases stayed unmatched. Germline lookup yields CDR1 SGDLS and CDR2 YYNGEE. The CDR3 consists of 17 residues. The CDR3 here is CASSVGIGTGKYNEQFF. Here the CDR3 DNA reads TGTGCCAGCAGCGTAGGTATAGGGACAGGGAAATACAATGAGCAGTTCTTC.

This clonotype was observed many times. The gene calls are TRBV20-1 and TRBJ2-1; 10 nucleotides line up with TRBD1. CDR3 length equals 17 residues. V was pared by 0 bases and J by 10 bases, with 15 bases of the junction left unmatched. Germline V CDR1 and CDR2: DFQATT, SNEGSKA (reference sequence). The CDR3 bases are TGCAGTGCTAGAGATTCGGGGCGGGACAGGGGACTCGGGGAGCAGTTCTTC. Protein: CSARDSGRDRGLGEQFF.

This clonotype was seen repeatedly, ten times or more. CDR3 residues: CASRLNYYGYTF. Here the CDR3 DNA reads TGTGCCAGCAGGTTGAACTATTATGGCTACACCTTC. The gene calls are TRBV28 and TRBJ1-2, with D unclear. The V end lost 6 bases, the J end lost 5 bases, and 10 bases lay between the germline ends. The V gene's germline CDR1 is MDHEN and CDR2 SYDVKM. This CDR3 is built from 12 residues.

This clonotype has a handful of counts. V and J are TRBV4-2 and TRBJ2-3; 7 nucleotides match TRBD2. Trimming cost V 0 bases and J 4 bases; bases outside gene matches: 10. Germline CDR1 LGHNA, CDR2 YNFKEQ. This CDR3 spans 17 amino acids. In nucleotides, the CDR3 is TGTGCCAGCAGCCAAGATCTCGCGGGAGTGGGTTCAGATACGCAGTATTTT. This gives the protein CASSQDLAGVGSDTQYF.

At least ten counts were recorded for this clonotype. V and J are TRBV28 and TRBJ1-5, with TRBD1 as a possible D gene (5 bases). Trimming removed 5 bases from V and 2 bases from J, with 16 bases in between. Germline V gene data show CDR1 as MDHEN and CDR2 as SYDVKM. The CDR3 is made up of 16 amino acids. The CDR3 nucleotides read TGTGCCAGCAGTCCCCTTCTCGGGACGGGCAATCAGCCCCAGCATTTT. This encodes CASSPLLGTGNQPQHF.

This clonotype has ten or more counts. The chain's CDR3 is CASSRTLGETQYF. In DNA, the CDR3 is TGTGCCAGCAGCAGAACCCTAGGGGAGACCCAGTACTTC. J is TRBJ2-5 and V is TRBV12-3 or TRBV12-4, with D unclear. The V gene lost 6 bases and the J gene lost 5 bases, with 13 bases spanning the gap. The CDR3 contains 13 residues.

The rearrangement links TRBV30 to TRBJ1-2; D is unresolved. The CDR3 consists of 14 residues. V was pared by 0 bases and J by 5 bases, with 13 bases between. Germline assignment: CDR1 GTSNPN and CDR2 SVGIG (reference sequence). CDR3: CAWSVTGIQYGYTF. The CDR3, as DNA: TGTGCCTGGAGTGTAACCGGCATCCAGTATGGCTACACCTTC.

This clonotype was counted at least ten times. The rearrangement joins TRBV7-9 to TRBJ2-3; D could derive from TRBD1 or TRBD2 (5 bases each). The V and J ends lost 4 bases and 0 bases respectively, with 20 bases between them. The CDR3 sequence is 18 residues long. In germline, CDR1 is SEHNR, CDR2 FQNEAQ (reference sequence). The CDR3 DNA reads TGTGCCAGCAGCTACGGGGCAACGTTTGAGGCTAGCACAGATACGCAGTATTTT. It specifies CASSYGATFEASTDTQYF.

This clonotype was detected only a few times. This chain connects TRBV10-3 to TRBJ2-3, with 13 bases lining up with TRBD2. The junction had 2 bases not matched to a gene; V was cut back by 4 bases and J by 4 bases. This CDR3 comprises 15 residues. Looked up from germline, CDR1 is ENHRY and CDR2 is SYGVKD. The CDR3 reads CAISGTSGGPDTQYF. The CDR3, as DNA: TGTGCCATCAGTGGGACTAGCGGGGGCCCAGATACGCAGTATTTT.

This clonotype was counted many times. CDR3 loop: CASSYATSGNRYEQYF. As DNA, the CDR3 is TGTGCCAGCAGTTACGCGACTAGCGGAAACAGATACGAGCAGTACTTC. The rearrangement joins TRBV6-5 to TRBJ2-7; 9 nucleotides align to TRBD2. The CDR3 loop spans 16 amino acids. From germline, CDR1 is MNHEY and CDR2 SVGAGI. Unmatched junction bases numbered 9, after V lost 2 bases and J lost 4 bases.

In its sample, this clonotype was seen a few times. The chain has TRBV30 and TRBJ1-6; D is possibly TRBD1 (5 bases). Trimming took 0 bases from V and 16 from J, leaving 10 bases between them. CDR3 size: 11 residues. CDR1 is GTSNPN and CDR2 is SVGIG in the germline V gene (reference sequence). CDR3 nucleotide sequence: TGTGCCTGGAGTGTACGACAGCTTCTCCACTTT. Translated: CAWSVRQLLHF.

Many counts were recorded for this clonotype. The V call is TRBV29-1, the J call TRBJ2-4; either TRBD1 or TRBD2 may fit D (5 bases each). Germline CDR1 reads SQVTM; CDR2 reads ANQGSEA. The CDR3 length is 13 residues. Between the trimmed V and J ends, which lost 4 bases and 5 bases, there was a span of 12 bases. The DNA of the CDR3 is TGCAGCGTTGTGCTGGGGACCGAAAACATTCAGTACTTC. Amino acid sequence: CSVVLGTENIQYF.

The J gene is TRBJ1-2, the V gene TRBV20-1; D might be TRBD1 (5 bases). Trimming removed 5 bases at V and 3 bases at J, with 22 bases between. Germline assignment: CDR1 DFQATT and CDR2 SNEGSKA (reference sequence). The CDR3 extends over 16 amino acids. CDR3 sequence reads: CSAAAGTSPVDYGYTF. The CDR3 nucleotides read TGCAGTGCTGCAGCCGGGACTTCTCCGGTTGACTATGGCTACACCTTC.

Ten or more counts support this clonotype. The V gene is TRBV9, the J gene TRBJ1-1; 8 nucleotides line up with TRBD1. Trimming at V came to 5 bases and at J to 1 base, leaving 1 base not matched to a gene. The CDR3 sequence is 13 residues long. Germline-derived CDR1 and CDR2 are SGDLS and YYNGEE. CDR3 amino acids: CASSDRGNTEAFF. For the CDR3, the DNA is TGTGCCAGCAGTGACAGGGGGAACACTGAAGCTTTCTTT.

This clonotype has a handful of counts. CDR3 nucleotides: TGTGCCAGCAGTTCGACGATAACCAAAAACATTCAGTACTTC. This translates into CASSSTITKNIQYF. V and J are TRBV6-5 and TRBJ2-4; D not certain. This CDR3 comprises 14 residues. Germline CDR1 and CDR2: MNHEY and SVGAGI. V was shortened by 4 bases and J by 2 bases, with 9 bases between the two germline ends.

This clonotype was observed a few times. CDR3 nucleotide sequence: TGTGCCAGCAGCTTAGTTCTAGTGGGGCAGGGAAATCAGCCCCAGCATTTT. Translated: CASSLVLVGQGNQPQHF. The V gene is TRBV7-9, the J gene TRBJ1-5, with D possibly TRBD1 on 5 matching bases. From germline, CDR1 is SEHNR and CDR2 FQNEAQ (reference sequence). The length of the CDR3 is 17 residues. Trimming left V 1 base short and J 4 bases short, with 17 bases between.

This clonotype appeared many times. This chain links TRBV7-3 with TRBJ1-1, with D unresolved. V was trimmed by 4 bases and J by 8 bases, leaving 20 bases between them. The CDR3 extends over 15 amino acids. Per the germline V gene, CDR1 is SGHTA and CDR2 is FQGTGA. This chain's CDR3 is CASSSTTGSRREAFF. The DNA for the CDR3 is TGTGCCAGCAGCTCAACTACTGGATCCCGGAGAGAAGCTTTCTTT.

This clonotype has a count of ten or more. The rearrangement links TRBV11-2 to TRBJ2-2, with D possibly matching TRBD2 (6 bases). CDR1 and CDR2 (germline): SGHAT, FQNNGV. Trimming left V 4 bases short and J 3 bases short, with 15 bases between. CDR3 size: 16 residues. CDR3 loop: CASSYPLRGDTGELFF. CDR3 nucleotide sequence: TGTGCCAGCAGCTACCCTTTGCGGGGCGACACCGGGGAGCTGTTTTTT.